This record covers a single T cell receptor (beta chain). This clonotype was counted at least ten times. Its antigen is not yet known. Qualities for individual bases were not recorded, and no much larger clone is one base off. The data belong to a study of Graves' ophthalmopathy and Graves' hyperthyroidism (dated by TCRdb to between 2018 and 2020). A note on the overall study: Stable hyperthyroidism was defined as no progression to ophthalmopathy within 18 months of follow-up. To tell Graves' ophthalmopathy apart from Graves' hyperthyroidism, and to predict which patients would progress to ophthalmopathy, the study relied on TCR beta repertoire signatures. In total, over 130 blood samples were TCR-sequenced: 40 to 45 ophthalmopathy, 75 hyperthyroidism and 17 hyperthyroidism-to-ophthalmopathy patients. To explore V-J signatures that separate ophthalmopathy from hyperthyroidism, a discovery set of around 97 patients was enrolled, consisting of 43 with ophthalmopathy and some 56 with stable hyperthyroidism. An independent validation cohort comprised 18 hyperthyroidism patients and about 16 patients who later progressed from hyperthyroidism to ophthalmopathy. T-cell repertoires of thyroid tissue and blood were compared in 5 or 6 hyperthyroidism patients. After sampling, hyperthyroidism patients received methimazole starting at 30 mg daily, and ophthalmopathy patients received high-dose intravenous methylprednisolone.

Paper-wide results and their limitations: Most expanded thyroid clonotypes with frequency above 0.001 were also detected in blood, suggesting blood repertoires may reflect the thyroid immune response. In validation, the model predicted ophthalmopathy progression with 70.59% sensitivity and roughly 78% specificity; about a dozen predicted patients were CT-confirmed with GO in a median of around 6.5 months. Sample size was not predetermined statistically, and investigators were not blinded to group allocation. In cross-validation, the 13-signature model distinguished ophthalmopathy from stable hyperthyroidism with just over 85% sensitivity and 81% to 83% specificity, and in the test set the corresponding values were about 80% and 75%.

The hyperthyroidism patients were 18 to 65 years old and newly diagnosed, with a disease duration of less than 2 months. Patients were excluded if they had other autoimmune diseases, uncontrolled infections, pregnancy or lactation. Diagnosis relied on clinical symptoms, serum thyroxine, TRAb, thyroid ultrasound and orbital computed tomography. Total RNA was extracted using Trizol reagent, and RNA quality was checked on an Agilent 2100 Bioanalyzer. TCR beta CDR3 regions were amplified from RNA transcripts for repertoire sequencing. The first round was an RT-PCR using HTBI primers with the Qiagen OneStep RT-PCR kit, and this first round was followed by a second-round multiplex PCR, then size selection and purification. Libraries were sequenced paired-end with 100 bp reads on an Illumina HiSeq2000. In the original analysis: SOAPnuke was used to process the reads, removing any read that contained adapters or uncalled bases, had a mean Phred below 15, or lacked an exact match to the constant primer or identifier. COPE v1.2.5 was used to merge high-quality paired reads. Unique nucleotide sequences were defined as clonotypes and aligned to IMGT TRB V, D and J references using MiTCR v1.1. The analysis was limited to V-J combinations with a frequency above 0.0001, which together covered 98% to 99.2% of repertoires. A TCR clonal expansion and chaos score per V-J combination was defined as the ratio of F50 clonal expansion to chaos observed in the TCRdist matrix. Welch's t-statistics and random forest were used to narrow the features down to about twelve V-J combinations, which were then fed into a naive Bayes classifier. Thyroid-blood repertoire similarity was quantified with the Morisita-Horn index. TCRdb reprocessed the public reads (quality trimming at Q25 with fastp, clone calling with MiXCR) and kept in-frame beta chains. Every distinct CDR3 protein forms one entry, paired with its most common genes and DNA. The V and J calls shown here were made by TCRdb, not taken from the authors' results. In this sample the table shows over a million distinct CDR3 sequences, roughly two fifths of which occur a single time. Clones ranked in the top ten supply approximately 10% of the sample.

From the germline V gene, CDR1 is SGHVS and CDR2 is FNYEAQ. The CDR3 has 13 amino acids, counting the end cysteine and phenylalanine. The read is trimmed to its CDR3 DNA, 39 bases read in frame from base 1. V and J are truncated by 8 bases and 6 bases respectively, leaving an intervening sequence of 16 bases. The V gene is TRBV7-6 and the J gene is TRBJ1-1; no D segment can be confidently identified. Sample: peripheral blood or thyroid tissue (not recorded which). The clonotype was recovered from an adult man with Graves' hyperthyroidism. The sequenced DNA is TGTGCCAGCGCCCCCACTTTGGGGTCTGAAGCTTTCTTT. It translates as CASAPTLGSEAFF.